A single sample gave rise to the 22 T cell receptor beta chains below, sequenced in a study of OX40 agonist ivuxolimab in advanced cancers. Using immunoSEQ multiplex PCR, the repertoire was profiled, and TCRdb retains in-frame clones only, with some absent. The sample includes about 79,000 clones, approximately 85% seen only once; the top ten take over 3%. The source material was CD4+ or CD8+ T cells sorted from blood, sampled in a trial of the OX40 agonist ivuxolimab. The source of these receptors is an adult with an advanced solid tumor such as melanoma, head and neck, liver or kidney cancer.

This chain joins TRBV7-8 and TRBJ2-2; 7 bases agree with TRBD2. Germline loops: CDR1 SGHVS, CDR2 FQNEAQ. Trimming took 4 bases from V and 10 from J; bases not matched to a gene: 9. The CDR3 consists of 14 residues. The CDR3 is CASSWSGRALELFF. CDR3 bases: TGTGCCAGCAGCTGGAGTGGGAGGGCTTTGGAGCTGTTTTTT.

This clone was found once. The gene calls are TRBV13 and TRBJ2-7; tentatively, D is TRBD1 (6 bases). CDR3 length: 14 residues. Germline values: CDR1 PRHDT, CDR2 FYEKMQ (reference sequence). The ends were cut back, 5 bases at V and 3 bases at J, with 14 bases in the middle. This CDR3 is CASSGNTGNYEQYF. CDR3 DNA sequence: TGTGCCAGCAGCGGCAACACAGGGAACTACGAGCAGTACTTC.

A single count supports this clone. The chain links TRBV6-5 to TRBJ2-1; D is unclear. V was clipped by 0 bases and J by 0 bases, with 9 bases between them. CDR3 length equals 16 residues. Per the germline V gene, CDR1 is MNHEY and CDR2 is SVGAGI. The CDR3 nucleotides read TGTGCCAGCAGTTACTCGATTCAGCGCTCCTACAATGAGCAGTTCTTC. It translates to CASSYSIQRSYNEQFF.

There are a few counts of this clone. This chain's CDR3 is CASSEAWGNNQPQHF. The CDR3 DNA reads as TGTGCCAGCAGTGAAGCGTGGGGAAACAATCAGCCCCAGCATTTT. The chain links TRBV6-1 to TRBJ1-5, with unresolved D. The CDR3 consists of 15 residues. Trimming removed 0 bases from V and 3 bases from J, with 9 bases in between. Germline CDR1 reads MNHNS; CDR2 reads SASEGT.

This clone was seen only a few times. The chain links TRBV7-2 to TRBJ2-3; 7 bases line up with TRBD2. The CDR3 extends over 14 amino acids. Per the germline V gene, CDR1 is SGHTA and CDR2 is FQGNSA. V trimming: 6 bases; J trimming: 1 base; junction bases outside the gene matches: 4. DNA for the CDR3: TGTGCCAGCAGAATCCTAGCGGGCACAGATACGCAGTATTTT. Translating it yields CASRILAGTDTQYF.

The genes are TRBV10-3 and TRBJ1-1; D is possibly TRBD1 (5 bases). V was shortened by 6 bases and J by 1 base, with 15 bases between the two germline ends. Germline-derived CDR1 and CDR2 are ENHRY and SYGVKD. The CDR3 totals 15 residues. As DNA, the CDR3 is TGTGCCATCAGGCGAGGCTCCGGGACGAACACTGAAGCTTTCTTT. This codes for CAIRRGSGTNTEAFF.

This clone was detected once. The chain links TRBV7-3 to TRBJ2-3; maybe TRBD1 (6 bases). Trimming shortened V by 5 bases and J by 6 bases, and 24 bases separated the two germline ends. In germline, CDR1 is SGHTA, CDR2 FQGTGA. This CDR3 has 17 amino acids. In DNA, the CDR3 is TGTGCCAGCAGCCGCAGCCCACAGGGCGCAATGGGGGATACGCAGTATTTT. Amino acid sequence: CASSRSPQGAMGDTQYF.

The rearrangement joins TRBV19 to TRBJ2-2; D perhaps matches TRBD2 (7 bases). Germline-derived CDR1 and CDR2 are LNHDA and SQIVND (reference sequence). This CDR3 spans 16 amino acids. The V end lost 5 bases, the J end lost 1 base, and 14 bases lay between the germline ends. The CDR3 sequence is CASSWGGGENTGELFF. The CDR3 region has the DNA TGTGCCAGTAGTTGGGGAGGGGGTGAGAACACCGGGGAGCTGTTTTTT.

Comments on this clone: One end of the junction does not line up with germline, which may come from a read error. The genes are TRBV27 and TRBJ2-6; the D gene is possibly TRBD2 (6 bases). Germline V gives CDR1 MNHEY, CDR2 SMNVEV (reference sequence). This CDR3 region has 15 residues. The CDR3 DNA sequence: TGTGCCAGCAGGGAGGGGAGCTCTGGTGCCAACGTCCTGACTTTC. This gives the protein CASREGSSGANVLTF.

The chain uses TRBV9 and TRBJ1-3, with D perhaps matching TRBD1 (6 bases). Germline V lookup: CDR1 SGDLS, CDR2 YYNGEE. CDR3 length: 14 residues. V was trimmed by 4 bases and J by 3 bases, leaving 11 bases between them. The CDR3 DNA follows: TGTGCCAGCAGCTCGCAGGGGATTGGAAACACCATATATTTT. Translating gives CASSSQGIGNTIYF.

The chain has TRBV6-5 and TRBJ2-5; tentatively, D is TRBD1 or TRBD2 (5 bases each). Deletions cut 2 bases from V and 6 bases from J, with 10 bases between. The CDR3 has 13 amino acids. The germline V gene encodes CDR1 MNHEY and CDR2 SVGAGI. For the CDR3, the DNA is TGTGCCAGCAGTTACGAGGGGTTAAAGACCCAGTACTTC. It specifies CASSYEGLKTQYF.

This chain connects TRBV5-1 to TRBJ2-2; maybe TRBD2 (7 bases). Trimming left V 1 base short and J 7 bases short, with 17 bases between. The V gene's germline CDR1 is SGHRS and CDR2 YFSETQ. This CDR3 region has 16 residues. CDR3: CASSLRPGGSGGELFF. Here the CDR3 DNA reads TGCGCCAGCAGCTTGAGGCCGGGGGGCAGCGGCGGGGAGCTGTTTTTT.

This sequence joins TRBV5-1 and TRBJ1-4, with D tentatively TRBD1 (5 bases). V lost 0 bases and J lost 7, with 10 bases in between. The CDR3 is 14 residues long. Germline V CDR1 and CDR2: SGHRS, YFSETQ. CDR3 DNA sequence: TGCGCCAGCAGCTTGGGGACATCAAGTGAAAAACTGTTTTTT. Its translation is CASSLGTSSEKLFF.

The rearrangement links TRBV7-9 to TRBJ2-5; D is unresolved. The DNA end favors TRBJ2-7, so the J call may be wrong. Germline-derived CDR1 and CDR2 are SEHNR and FQNEAQ (reference sequence). CDR3 length: 13 residues. This CDR3 is CASSHSVVGEQYF. DNA for the CDR3: TGTGCCAGCAGCCACTCCGTTGTGGGCGAGCAGTACTTC.

V and J are TRBV2 and TRBJ1-2; D is possibly TRBD1 (5 bases). Germline V CDR1 and CDR2: SNHLY, FYNNEI. Deletions cut 6 bases from V and 8 bases from J, with 19 bases between. This CDR3 region has 14 residues. CDR3 bases: TGTGCCAGCAGCTGGAGTGGGGGGGTTGGCGGCTACACCTTC. It is translated as CASSWSGGVGGYTF.

The chain recombines TRBV19 with TRBJ1-3; D is possibly TRBD1 (5 bases). This CDR3 is 14 amino acids long. The germline V and J ends were trimmed by 7 bases and 2 bases, with 12 bases remaining between them. Germline V lookup: CDR1 LNHDA, CDR2 SQIVND (reference sequence). For the CDR3, the DNA is TGTGCCAGTAACCCCGGGGCCACTGGAAACACCATATATTTT. Protein product: CASNPGATGNTIYF.

The V and J genes are TRBV5-1 and TRBJ1-2, with 7 bases lining up with TRBD1. Germline V gene data show CDR1 as SGHRS and CDR2 as YFSETQ. CDR3 length: 16 residues. Trimming took 4 bases from V and 6 from J; bases not matched to a gene: 15. Here the CDR3 reads CASSRGTAPGRNGYTF. The CDR3 DNA is TGCGCCAGCAGCCGTGGGACAGCGCCCGGTAGGAATGGCTACACCTTC.

The V call is TRBV18, the J call TRBJ1-5; no clear D. Germline CDR1 KGHSH, CDR2 LQKENI. This CDR3 is built from 15 residues. The V end was cut by 2 bases, the J end by 0 bases, with 8 bases between. The CDR3 nucleotides are TGTGCCAGCTCACCAGCCCAGTATAGCAATCAGCCCCAGCATTTT. Its translation is CASSPAQYSNQPQHF.

The chain employs TRBV11-3 and TRBJ2-2; perhaps D is TRBD1 or TRBD2 (7 bases each). Germline CDR1 is SGHNT and CDR2 is YENEEA. V was trimmed by 0 bases and J by 5 bases, leaving 16 bases between them. The CDR3 loop spans 17 amino acids. CDR3 sequence: CASSLDRWEGATGELFF. CDR3 sequence (DNA): TGTGCCAGCAGCTTAGATCGATGGGAGGGGGCGACCGGGGAGCTGTTTTTT.

By frequency in the sample, this clone is medium-sized (0.01 to 0.1%). This chain uses TRBV15 with TRBJ1-1; maybe TRBD1 (6 bases). Germline V gene sequence: CDR1 LNHNV, CDR2 YYDKDF (reference sequence). V was trimmed by 11 bases and J by 2 bases, leaving 9 bases between them. The CDR3 is 11 residues long. The CDR3 nucleotides read TGTGCCGTACAGGGAAACACTGAAGCTTTCTTT. It encodes CAVQGNTEAFF.

This rearrangement joins TRBV5-8 to TRBJ2-2, with D tentatively TRBD1 or TRBD2 (5 bases each). The CDR3 consists of 17 residues. Trimming took 3 bases from V and 6 from J, leaving 21 bases between them. The V gene's germline CDR1 is SGHTS and CDR2 YDEGEE. CDR3 DNA: TGTGCCAGCAGCTCCCTAGCAGGGAAGATCGGCGCCGGGGAGCTGTTTTTT. This gives the protein CASSSLAGKIGAGELFF.

Only one count was recorded for this clone. This chain links TRBV11-2 with TRBJ2-7; D might be TRBD2 (6 bases). CDR3 length: 12 residues. V was shortened by 8 bases and J by 4 bases, with 12 bases between the two germline ends. Germline V CDR1 and CDR2: SGHAT, FQNNGV. The CDR3 nucleotides read TGTGCCAGCTGGGAGGTGGGGTACGAGCAGTACTTC. It codes for CASWEVGYEQYF.